Listed below are T cell receptor beta chains from one sample, sequenced in a study of OX40 agonist ivuxolimab in advanced cancers. Assay used: immunoSEQ multiplex PCR; TCRdb lists only in-frame clones, some missing. The data show some 41,000 clones, with roughly 88% seen just once and approximately 13% held by the top ten. Sequenced here: CD4+ or CD8+ T cells sorted from blood, sampled in a trial of the OX40 agonist ivuxolimab. These receptors were collected from an adult with an advanced solid tumor such as melanoma, head and neck, liver or kidney cancer. CDR3s include the opening cysteine and the closing phenylalanine or tryptophan. A D gene is named only where the DNA matches it firmly. Only part of the rows carry a size: once, few, many, or a class if the clone is expanded.

abundance: -
d_gene: -
v_gene: TRBV2
len: 16
j_gene: TRBJ1-6
CDR3aa: CASSASASSYNSPLHF
CDR3nt: TGTGCCAGCAGTGCGTCGGCAAGCTCCTATAATTCACCCCTCCACTTT

abundance: -
d_gene: TRBD1
v_gene: TRBV9
len: 15
j_gene: TRBJ1-5
CDR3aa: CASSVGTGANQPQHF
CDR3nt: TGTGCCAGCAGCGTAGGCACAGGGGCAAATCAGCCCCAGCATTTT

abundance: -
d_gene: -
v_gene: TRBV5-4
len: 13
j_gene: TRBJ2-7
CDR3aa: CASSLIGSYEQYF
CDR3nt: TGTGCCAGCAGCTTGATCGGATCCTACGAGCAGTACTTC

abundance: -
d_gene: TRBD1
v_gene: TRBV27
len: 14
j_gene: TRBJ2-7
CDR3aa: CASSFGQGAREQYF
CDR3nt: TGTGCCAGCAGTTTTGGACAGGGGGCGCGGGAGCAGTACTTC

abundance: few
d_gene: -
v_gene: TRBV30
len: 14
j_gene: TRBJ1-1
CDR3aa: CAWRAPGRNTEAFF
CDR3nt: TGTGCCTGGAGGGCTCCAGGCAGGAACACTGAAGCTTTCTTT

abundance: -
d_gene: -
v_gene: TRBV18
len: 13
j_gene: TRBJ1-1
CDR3aa: CASSPDGNTEAFF
CDR3nt: TGTGCCAGCTCACCAGATGGGAACACTGAAGCTTTCTTT

abundance: once
d_gene: TRBD1
v_gene: TRBV15
len: 14
j_gene: TRBJ2-7
CDR3aa: CATSNPGQGNEQYF
CDR3nt: TGTGCCACCAGCAATCCGGGACAGGGAAACGAGCAGTACTTC

abundance: -
d_gene: -
v_gene: TRBV6-5
len: 15
j_gene: TRBJ2-2
CDR3aa: CASSPRAANTGELFF
CDR3nt: TGTGCCAGCAGCCCCCGAGCCGCGAACACCGGGGAGCTGTTTTTT

abundance: few
d_gene: -
v_gene: TRBV21-1
len: 17
j_gene: TRBJ2-7
CDR3aa: CASREVRDRGPSYEQYF
CDR3nt: TGTGCCAGCAGGGAAGTCCGGGACAGGGGCCCCTCCTACGAGCAGTACTTC

abundance: -
d_gene: -
v_gene: TRBV28
len: 14
j_gene: TRBJ2-7
CDR3aa: CASSFKQGTYEQYF
CDR3nt: TGTGCCAGCAGTTTTAAGCAGGGGACCTACGAGCAGTACTTC

abundance: -
d_gene: -
v_gene: TRBV7-2
len: 13
j_gene: TRBJ1-2
CDR3aa: CASSLRTDYGYTF
CDR3nt: TGTGCCAGCAGCTTGAGGACAGACTATGGCTACACCTTC

abundance: -
d_gene: -
v_gene: TRBV29-1
len: 11
j_gene: TRBJ2-5
CDR3aa: CSVGPGETQYF
CDR3nt: TGCAGCGTTGGGCCGGGAGAGACCCAGTACTTC

abundance: -
d_gene: -
v_gene: TRBV2
len: 15
j_gene: TRBJ2-3
CDR3aa: CASLGGGTKTDTQYF
CDR3nt: TGTGCCAGCCTCGGAGGGGGCACTAAAACAGATACGCAGTATTTT

abundance: once
d_gene: -
v_gene: TRBV25-1
len: 16
j_gene: TRBJ2-5
CDR3aa: CASSEFEGLSRETQYF
CDR3nt: TGTGCCAGCAGTGAATTTGAGGGACTTTCCCGGGAGACCCAGTACTTC

abundance: once
d_gene: -
v_gene: TRBV5-1
len: 15
j_gene: TRBJ2-2
CDR3aa: CASSLADRRPGELFF
CDR3nt: TGCGCCAGCAGCTTGGCCGACCGGAGACCAGGGGAGCTGTTTTTT

abundance: -
d_gene: TRBD2
v_gene: TRBV7-9
len: 15
j_gene: TRBJ2-7
CDR3aa: CASSLAGGASYEQYF
CDR3nt: TGTGCCAGCAGCTTGGCCGGGGGGGCCTCCTACGAGCAGTACTTC

abundance: once
d_gene: TRBD1
v_gene: TRBV7-6
len: 15
j_gene: TRBJ2-7
CDR3aa: CASSPRDRVNHEQYF
CDR3nt: TGTGCCAGCAGTCCTCGGGACAGGGTTAACCACGAGCAGTACTTC

abundance: -
d_gene: TRBD2
v_gene: TRBV7-8
len: 15
j_gene: TRBJ2-7
CDR3aa: CASSLGLAGTYEQYF
CDR3nt: TGTGCCAGCAGCCTCGGACTAGCGGGCACCTACGAGCAGTACTTC

abundance: -
d_gene: -
v_gene: TRBV5-1
len: 13
j_gene: TRBJ2-7
CDR3aa: CASSLVLGAEQYF
CDR3nt: TGCGCCAGCAGCTTGGTGCTCGGCGCCGAGCAGTACTTC

abundance: -
d_gene: TRBD2
v_gene: TRBV7-9
len: 18
j_gene: TRBJ2-1
CDR3aa: CASSSPGASGEINNEQFF
CDR3nt: TGTGCCAGCAGCTCCCCCGGAGCTAGCGGGGAAATAAACAATGAGCAGTTCTTC

abundance: -
d_gene: TRBD1
v_gene: TRBV7-9
len: 17
j_gene: TRBJ2-6
CDR3aa: CASSSIGTGVGANVLTF
CDR3nt: TGTGCCAGCAGCTCGATTGGGACAGGGGTCGGGGCCAACGTCCTGACTTTC

abundance: -
d_gene: -
v_gene: TRBV6-1
len: 13
j_gene: TRBJ1-5
CDR3aa: CASRPRGNQPQHF
CDR3nt: TGTGCCAGCAGACCCCGGGGCAATCAGCCCCAGCATTTT

abundance: medium-sized
d_gene: -
v_gene: TRBV6-1
len: 14
j_gene: TRBJ1-1
CDR3aa: CASSAGPYNTEAFF
CDR3nt: TGTGCCAGCAGTGCTGGTCCTTACAACACTGAAGCTTTCTTT

abundance: -
d_gene: -
v_gene: TRBV27
len: 13
j_gene: TRBJ2-1
CDR3aa: CASRDLNYNEQFF
CDR3nt: TGTGCCAGCAGAGACTTGAACTACAATGAGCAGTTCTTC

abundance: -
d_gene: -
v_gene: TRBV28
len: 16
j_gene: TRBJ2-4
CDR3aa: CASSPLGELAKNIQYF
CDR3nt: TGTGCCAGCAGCCCCCTTGGGGAGTTAGCCAAAAACATTCAGTACTTC

abundance: -
d_gene: -
v_gene: TRBV10-2
len: 13
j_gene: TRBJ2-7
CDR3aa: CASRDSLGYEQYF
CDR3nt: TGCGCCAGTAGGGACTCCCTGGGGTACGAGCAGTACTTC

abundance: -
d_gene: -
v_gene: TRBV19
len: 16
j_gene: TRBJ2-3
CDR3aa: CASSSFGAGGGDTQYF
CDR3nt: TGTGCCAGTAGTTCTTTTGGAGCGGGCGGTGGGGATACGCAGTATTTT

abundance: -
d_gene: -
v_gene: TRBV6-5
len: 15
j_gene: TRBJ2-7
CDR3aa: CASSYSRQASYEQYF
CDR3nt: TGTGCCAGCAGTTACTCTAGACAAGCTTCCTACGAGCAGTACTTC

abundance: -
d_gene: TRBD2
v_gene: TRBV4-2
len: 18
j_gene: TRBJ2-5
CDR3aa: CASSPLFGGSSLEETQYF
CDR3nt: TGTGCCAGCAGCCCACTCTTCGGGGGGTCAAGTTTGGAAGAGACCCAGTACTTC

abundance: -
d_gene: -
v_gene: TRBV30
len: 11
j_gene: TRBJ2-1
CDR3aa: CAWSTNNEQFF
CDR3nt: TGTGCCTGGAGTACGAACAATGAGCAGTTCTTC

abundance: -
d_gene: -
v_gene: TRBV28
len: 14
j_gene: TRBJ2-7
CDR3aa: CASSPGGGRREQYF
CDR3nt: TGTGCCAGCAGCCCCGGAGGGGGGCGTCGGGAGCAGTACTTC

abundance: -
d_gene: TRBD1
v_gene: TRBV18
len: 17
j_gene: TRBJ1-5
CDR3aa: CASSPPGGQGAGQPQHF
CDR3nt: TGTGCCAGCTCACCACCGGGCGGACAGGGGGCCGGGCAGCCCCAGCATTTT

abundance: -
d_gene: TRBD1
v_gene: TRBV9
len: 14
j_gene: TRBJ1-5
CDR3aa: CASSTDRGRQPQHF
CDR3nt: TGTGCCAGCAGCACGGACAGGGGGCGTCAGCCCCAGCATTTT

abundance: once
d_gene: -
v_gene: TRBV21-1
len: 12
j_gene: TRBJ2-7
CDR3aa: CASSKPSYEQYF
CDR3nt: TGTGCCAGCAGCAAACCTTCCTACGAGCAGTACTTC

abundance: -
d_gene: -
v_gene: TRBV4-1
len: 18
j_gene: TRBJ1-4
CDR3aa: CASSLKQGTSPRDEKLFF
CDR3nt: TGCGCCAGCAGCTTGAAACAGGGTACCTCCCCGAGGGATGAAAAACTGTTTTTT

abundance: few
d_gene: TRBD1
v_gene: TRBV6-5
len: 13
j_gene: TRBJ2-7
CDR3aa: CASRTGAPGEQYF
CDR3nt: TGTGCCAGCAGAACAGGGGCCCCCGGGGAGCAGTACTTC

abundance: once
d_gene: TRBD1
v_gene: TRBV19
len: 15
j_gene: TRBJ2-7
CDR3aa: CASSNPGDSSYEQYF
CDR3nt: TGTGCCAGTAGTAACCCTGGGGACAGCTCCTACGAGCAGTACTTC

abundance: -
d_gene: -
v_gene: TRBV11-3
len: 14
j_gene: TRBJ2-3
CDR3aa: CASGGGRSGDTQYF
CDR3nt: TGTGCCAGCGGGGGTGGGAGATCGGGGGATACGCAGTATTTT

abundance: -
d_gene: TRBD2
v_gene: TRBV5-4
len: 14
j_gene: TRBJ2-7
CDR3aa: CASSQGLEGDEQYF
CDR3nt: TGTGCCAGCAGCCAGGGACTAGAAGGCGACGAGCAGTACTTC

abundance: -
d_gene: -
v_gene: TRBV6-6
len: 15
j_gene: TRBJ1-1
CDR3aa: CASSYLTSSRTEAFF
CDR3nt: TGTGCCAGCAGTTACCTTACCTCTTCGCGGACTGAAGCTTTCTTT

abundance: few
d_gene: -
v_gene: TRBV6-4
len: 13
j_gene: TRBJ1-1
CDR3aa: CASSEGQNTEAFF
CDR3nt: TGTGCCAGCAGTGAAGGGCAGAACACTGAAGCTTTCTTT

abundance: -
d_gene: -
v_gene: TRBV5-1
len: 14
j_gene: TRBJ2-7
CDR3aa: CASSLRAPSYEQYF
CDR3nt: TGCGCCAGCAGCTTGCGGGCCCCCTCCTACGAGCAGTACTTC

abundance: -
d_gene: -
v_gene: TRBV10-3
len: 14
j_gene: TRBJ1-1
CDR3aa: CAIRAIAGNTEAFF
CDR3nt: TGTGCCATCAGAGCGATTGCAGGGAACACTGAAGCTTTCTTT

abundance: -
d_gene: -
v_gene: TRBV29-1
len: 13
j_gene: TRBJ1-1
CDR3aa: CSVGQRLATEAFF
CDR3nt: TGCAGCGTAGGACAGCGACTGGCCACTGAAGCTTTCTTT

abundance: -
d_gene: TRBD2
v_gene: TRBV5-5
len: 17
j_gene: TRBJ2-2
CDR3aa: CASSLQTSGGGAGELFF
CDR3nt: TGTGCCAGCAGCTTGCAGACTAGCGGGGGCGGGGCCGGGGAGCTGTTTTTT

abundance: once
d_gene: -
v_gene: TRBV6-1
len: 16
j_gene: TRBJ1-4
CDR3aa: CASSGRDIASNEKLFF
CDR3nt: TGTGCCAGCAGTGGCCGGGACATAGCTTCTAATGAAAAACTGTTTTTT

abundance: few
d_gene: -
v_gene: TRBV9
len: 14
j_gene: TRBJ1-1
CDR3aa: CASSVVADNTEAFF
CDR3nt: TGTGCCAGCAGCGTCGTGGCGGATAACACTGAAGCTTTCTTT

abundance: -
d_gene: TRBD2
v_gene: TRBV29-1
len: 16
j_gene: TRBJ2-3
CDR3aa: CSTGLAGGGWTDTQYF
CDR3nt: TGCAGCACGGGACTAGCGGGAGGAGGGTGGACAGATACGCAGTATTTT

abundance: -
d_gene: -
v_gene: TRBV28
len: 15
j_gene: TRBJ2-3
CDR3aa: CASSIPGRSTDTQYF
CDR3nt: TGTGCCAGCAGTATCCCGGGACGGTCCACAGATACGCAGTATTTT

abundance: -
d_gene: TRBD1
v_gene: TRBV15
len: 16
j_gene: TRBJ2-1
CDR3aa: CATSRLTGGSYNEQFF
CDR3nt: TGTGCCACCAGCCGGCTAACAGGGGGCTCCTACAATGAGCAGTTCTTC

abundance: once
d_gene: -
v_gene: TRBV19
len: 15
j_gene: TRBJ2-6
CDR3aa: CASSIARIGANVLTF
CDR3nt: TGTGCCAGTAGTATAGCAAGAATAGGGGCCAACGTCCTGACTTTC

abundance: -
d_gene: -
v_gene: TRBV6-6
len: 14
j_gene: TRBJ1-1
CDR3aa: CASSPRDRNTEAFF
CDR3nt: TGTGCCAGCAGCCCAAGGGACCGGAACACTGAAGCTTTCTTT

abundance: -
d_gene: -
v_gene: TRBV7-3
len: 13
j_gene: TRBJ1-3
CDR3aa: CASSLSGGNTIYF
CDR3nt: TGTGCCAGCAGCTTAAGCGGGGGAAACACCATATATTTT